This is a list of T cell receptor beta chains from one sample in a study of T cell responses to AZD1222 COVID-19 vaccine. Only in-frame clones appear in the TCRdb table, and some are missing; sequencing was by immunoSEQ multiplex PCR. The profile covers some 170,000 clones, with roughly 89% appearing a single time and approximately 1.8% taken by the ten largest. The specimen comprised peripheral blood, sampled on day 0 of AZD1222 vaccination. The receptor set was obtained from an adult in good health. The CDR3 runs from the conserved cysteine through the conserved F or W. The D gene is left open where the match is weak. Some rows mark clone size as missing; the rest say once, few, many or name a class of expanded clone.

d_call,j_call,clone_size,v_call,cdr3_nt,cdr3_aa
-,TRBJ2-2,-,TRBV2,TGTGCCAGCAGTGATATGACAGCCACCGGGGAGCTGTTTTTT,CASSDMTATGELFF
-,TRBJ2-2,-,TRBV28,TGTGCCAGCAGTAACTCAATCAGGGTTTCCGGGGAGCTGTTTTTT,CASSNSIRVSGELFF
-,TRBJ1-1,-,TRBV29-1,TGCAGCGTGGGGAACACTGAAGCTTTCTTT,CSVGNTEAFF
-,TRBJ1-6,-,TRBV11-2,TGTGCCAGCAGCTTAGGATCGAGCTATAATTCACCCCTCCACTTT,CASSLGSSYNSPLHF
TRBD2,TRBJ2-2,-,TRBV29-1,TGCAGCGTTGGGAAAGACGGACTAGCGGGAGCCACCGGGGAGCTGTTTTTT,CSVGKDGLAGATGELFF
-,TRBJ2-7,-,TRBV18,TGTGCCAGCTCACCGGAGGTTCTGGGCTACGAGCAGTACTTC,CASSPEVLGYEQYF
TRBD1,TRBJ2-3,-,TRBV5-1,TGCGCCAGCAGGGGACAGGGGTTGACAGATACGCAGTATTTT,CASRGQGLTDTQYF
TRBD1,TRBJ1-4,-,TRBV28,TGTGCCAGCAGTGCGCGGGACAGGGGGAGGGAAAAACTGTTTTTT,CASSARDRGREKLFF
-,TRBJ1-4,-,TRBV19,TGTGCCAGTAGTATCACCGCAACTAATGAAAAACTGTTTTTT,CASSITATNEKLFF
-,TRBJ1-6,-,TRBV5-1,TGCGCCAGCAGCTTGACACCAGGATTTAAGAATTCACCCCTCCACTTT,CASSLTPGFKNSPLHF
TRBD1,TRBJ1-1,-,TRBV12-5,TGTGCTAGTGGCCCGGGACAGGGGGCCGGGGACACTGAAGCTTTCTTT,CASGPGQGAGDTEAFF
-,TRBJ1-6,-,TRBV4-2,TGTGCCAGCAGCCCGGGAGGGATTAATAATTCACCCCTCCACTTT,CASSPGGINNSPLHF
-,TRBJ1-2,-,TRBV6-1,TGTGCCAGCAGTCTCTCCGACTATGGCTACACCTTC,CASSLSDYGYTF
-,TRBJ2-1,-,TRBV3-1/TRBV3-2,TGTGCCAGCAGCCAACGCTGGGGGGTGGAGCAGTTCTTC,CASSQRWGVEQFF
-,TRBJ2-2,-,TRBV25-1,TGTGCCAGCAGTGAATTTAGTGGGAACACCGGGGAGCTGTTTTTT,CASSEFSGNTGELFF
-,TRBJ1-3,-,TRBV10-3,TGTGCCATCAGTGAGTCTGGGACTTTAAACACCATATATTTT,CAISESGTLNTIYF
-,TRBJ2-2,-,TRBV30,TGTGCCTGGAAGGGGATAATGGAGCTGTTTTTT,CAWKGIMELFF
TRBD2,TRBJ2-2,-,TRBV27,TGTGCCAGCAGTTCGACTAGCGGGAGGGCCTATACCGGGGAGCTGTTTTTT,CASSSTSGRAYTGELFF
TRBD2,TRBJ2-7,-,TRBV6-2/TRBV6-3,TGTGCCAGCAGTTATGTAGCGGGAGGCCCTTTCGGGTACTACGAGCAGTACTTC,CASSYVAGGPFGYYEQYF
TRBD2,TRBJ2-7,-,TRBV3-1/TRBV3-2,TGTGCCAGCAGCCAAGAAAGCCTAGCGGGAGCCGAGCAGTACTTC,CASSQESLAGAEQYF
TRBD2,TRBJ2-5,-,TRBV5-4,TGTGCCAGCAGCCGCCCACTAGCGGACCAAGAGACCCAGTACTTC,CASSRPLADQETQYF
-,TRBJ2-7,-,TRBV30,TGTGCCTGGGGAATACAGGGTTTTGACGAGCAGTACTTC,CAWGIQGFDEQYF
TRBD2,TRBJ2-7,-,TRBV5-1,TGCGCCAGCATGCCGGCTAGCGGGAGTTCGTACGAGCAGTACTTC,CASMPASGSSYEQYF
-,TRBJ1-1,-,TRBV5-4,TGTGCCAGCAGCTTGAGGACAGTGAACACTGAAGCTTTCTTT,CASSLRTVNTEAFF
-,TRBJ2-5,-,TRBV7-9,TGTGCCAGCAGCTTACTTGATCCGGAGACCCAGTACTTC,CASSLLDPETQYF
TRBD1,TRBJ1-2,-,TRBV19,TGTGCCAGTAGTAGACAGGGCACCTATGGCTACACCTTC,CASSRQGTYGYTF
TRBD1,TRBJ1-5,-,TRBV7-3,TGTGCCAGCAGCTTTTCTACCGGGACAGACGAGGGGCATCAGCCCCAGCATTTT,CASSFSTGTDEGHQPQHF
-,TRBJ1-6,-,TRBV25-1,TGTGCCAGCAGTGTCTTCTCCTATAATTCACCCCTCCACTTT,CASSVFSYNSPLHF
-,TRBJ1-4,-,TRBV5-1,TGCGCCAGCAGCTTGGTGGGCCCTGCGGGGGAAAAACTGTTTTTT,CASSLVGPAGEKLFF
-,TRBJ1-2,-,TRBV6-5,TGTGCCAGCAGTTACACAGTCGAGGGGAACTATGGCTACACCTTC,CASSYTVEGNYGYTF
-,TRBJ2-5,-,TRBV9,TGTGCCAGCAGCGTCTCCCCGACAGGCCAAGAGACCCAGTACTTC,CASSVSPTGQETQYF
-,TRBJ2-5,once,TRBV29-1,TGCAGCGTTGTAGGCGGGGACGAGACCCAGTACTTC,CSVVGGDETQYF
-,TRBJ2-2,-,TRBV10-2,TGCGCCAGCAGTGAGTCGGGAGGCAGCGGGGAGCTGTTTTTT,CASSESGGSGELFF
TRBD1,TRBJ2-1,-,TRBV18,TGTGCCAGCTCACCACCGGAACAGGGGGCTTCCAATGAGCAGTTCTTC,CASSPPEQGASNEQFF
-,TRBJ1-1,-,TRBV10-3,TGTGCCATCAGTCTGGGGGTGAACACTGAAGCTTTCTTT,CAISLGVNTEAFF
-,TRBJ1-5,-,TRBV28,TGTGCCAGCAGACCATTATATGAGGGCCATCAGCCCCAGCATTTT,CASRPLYEGHQPQHF
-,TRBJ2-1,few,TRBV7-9,TGTGCCAGCAGCTCGGGACCGGCGGAGTTCTTC,CASSSGPAEFF